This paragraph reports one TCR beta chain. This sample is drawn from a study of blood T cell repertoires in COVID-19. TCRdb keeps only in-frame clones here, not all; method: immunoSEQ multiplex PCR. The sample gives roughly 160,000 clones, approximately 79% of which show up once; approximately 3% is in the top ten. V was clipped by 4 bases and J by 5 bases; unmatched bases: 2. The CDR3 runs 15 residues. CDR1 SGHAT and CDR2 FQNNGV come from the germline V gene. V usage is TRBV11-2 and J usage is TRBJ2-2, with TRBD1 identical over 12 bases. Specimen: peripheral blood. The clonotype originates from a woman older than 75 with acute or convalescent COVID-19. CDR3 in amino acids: CASSSGQGATGELFF. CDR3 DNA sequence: TGTGCCAGCAGCTCGGGACAGGGGGCTACCGGGGAGCTGTTTTTT.